This is a list of T cell receptor beta chains from one sample in a study of OX40 agonist ivuxolimab in advanced cancers. This table comes from immunoSEQ multiplex PCR, and its TCRdb copy is limited to in-frame clones, with some not included. This table holds approximately 30,000 clones, under 90% found once. This material consisted of CD4+ or CD8+ T cells sorted from blood, taken in a trial of the OX40 agonist ivuxolimab. These receptors all come from an adult with an advanced solid tumor such as melanoma, head and neck, liver or kidney cancer. The CDR3 runs from the conserved cysteine through the conserved F or W. The D gene is left open where the match is weak. The size of a clone is reported for some rows only, either as once, few or many, or as a class for expanded clones.

TRBJ1-1	.	14	TRBD1	TRBV5-5	CASSSGQAGTEAFF	TGTGCCAGCAGCTCGGGACAGGCCGGCACTGAAGCTTTCTTT
TRBJ1-4	.	14	.	TRBV19	CASSIARTNEKLFF	TGTGCCAGTAGTATAGCAAGAACTAATGAAAAACTGTTTTTT
TRBJ1-2	.	13	.	TRBV11-2	CASTPRLGVGYTF	TGTGCCAGCACCCCCCGCTTAGGGGTAGGCTACACCTTC
TRBJ2-3	.	14	TRBD1	TRBV5-1	CASSSGQAENAQYF	TGCGCCAGCAGCTCGGGACAGGCTGAGAATGCGCAGTATTTT
TRBJ2-7	.	15	TRBD1	TRBV7-2	CASSPRTGAPLEQYF	TGTGCCAGCAGCCCCCGGACAGGGGCCCCCCTCGAGCAGTACTTC
TRBJ2-7	.	16	.	TRBV27	CASSLSALGGRYEQYF	TGTGCCAGCAGTTTATCGGCTTTGGGGGGGCGGTACGAGCAGTACTTC
TRBJ1-5	.	14	TRBD1	TRBV29-1	CSAGNGQVNQPQHF	TGCAGCGCCGGAAATGGACAGGTCAACCAGCCCCAGCATTTT
TRBJ2-7	few	15	.	TRBV7-9	CASSLGTAISYEQYF	TGTGCCAGCAGCTTAGGGACGGCCATCTCCTACGAGCAGTACTTC
TRBJ1-4	.	14	.	TRBV6-5	CASSLNGEIEKLFF	TGTGCCAGCAGCCTAAACGGGGAAATTGAAAAACTGTTTTTT
TRBJ2-6	.	15	.	TRBV7-2	CASSFQGSGANVLTF	TGTGCCAGCAGCTTCCAGGGTTCTGGGGCCAACGTCCTGACTTTC
TRBJ2-5	.	15	.	TRBV5-4	CASSLEGIPQETQYF	TGTGCCAGCAGCTTGGAGGGAATACCCCAAGAGACCCAGTACTTC
TRBJ1-2	.	16	.	TRBV4-2	CASSQGHRPPNYGYTF	TGTGCCAGCAGCCAAGGGCACCGGCCGCCTAACTATGGCTACACCTTC
TRBJ2-2	few	14	TRBD2	TRBV6-5	CASSLAGGFGELFF	TGTGCCAGCAGCCTAGCGGGGGGGTTCGGGGAGCTGTTTTTT
TRBJ2-5	.	14	.	TRBV7-9	CASSSEVWVGTQYF	TGTGCCAGCAGCTCGGAAGTCTGGGTTGGGACCCAGTACTTC
TRBJ1-1	.	14	.	TRBV13	CASSSLVLNTEAFF	TGTGCCAGCAGCTCTTTGGTCTTGAACACTGAAGCTTTCTTT
TRBJ2-1	once	15	TRBD2	TRBV7-2	CASSLLAGNYNEQFF	TGTGCCAGCAGCTTACTAGCGGGAAACTACAATGAGCAGTTCTTC
TRBJ1-2	.	11	.	TRBV6-6	CASRQRQGYTF	TGTGCCAGCAGACAACGACAGGGCTACACCTTC
TRBJ2-5	.	13	.	TRBV2	CASPPSLQETQYF	TGTGCCAGCCCCCCTAGCCTCCAAGAGACCCAGTACTTC
TRBJ1-4	.	14	.	TRBV7-9	CASSLATQGEKLFF	TGTGCCAGCAGCTTAGCCACCCAGGGGGAAAAACTGTTTTTT
TRBJ2-5	.	15	.	TRBV11-2	CASSLAFLGKETQYF	TGTGCCAGCAGCTTAGCTTTCTTGGGAAAAGAGACCCAGTACTTC
TRBJ2-4	.	14	.	TRBV7-2	CASSLEWGGGIQYF	TGTGCCAGCAGCTTAGAGTGGGGGGGCGGCATTCAGTACTTC
TRBJ2-7	.	16	TRBD1	TRBV7-9	CASSLAGTGLNYEQYF	TGTGCCAGCAGCCTAGCCGGGACAGGGCTAAACTACGAGCAGTACTTC
TRBJ2-3	.	15	TRBD1	TRBV19	CASSSGQGNTDTQYF	TGTGCCAGTAGTTCCGGACAGGGGAACACAGATACGCAGTATTTT
TRBJ2-1	.	12	.	TRBV6-5	CASGRRNNEQFF	TGTGCCAGCGGACGCAGAAATAATGAGCAGTTCTTC
TRBJ2-1	.	15	.	TRBV19	CASRIAALSYNEQFF	TGTGCCAGTAGGATAGCGGCACTCTCCTACAATGAGCAGTTCTTC
TRBJ1-1	.	14	.	TRBV12-5	CASGPGSLSAEAFF	TGTGCTAGTGGTCCTGGAAGCCTGAGCGCTGAAGCTTTCTTT
TRBJ2-3	once	15	TRBD1	TRBV19	CASSIGDRPTDTQYF	TGTGCCAGTAGTATAGGGGACAGACCCACAGATACGCAGTATTTT
TRBJ2-1	.	16	.	TRBV7-3	CASSSPTGKTYNEQFF	TGTGCCAGCAGCTCCCCCACGGGGAAAACCTACAATGAGCAGTTCTTC
TRBJ2-1	.	14	.	TRBV7-2	CASTPHLEYNEQFF	TGTGCCAGCACTCCTCATCTAGAATACAATGAGCAGTTCTTC
TRBJ2-1	.	14	.	TRBV11-3	CASSLSRAHNEQFF	TGTGCCAGCAGCTTGTCCCGGGCCCACAATGAGCAGTTCTTC
TRBJ1-1	.	11	.	TRBV29-1	CSVGVNTEAFF	TGCAGCGTTGGCGTGAACACTGAAGCTTTCTTT
TRBJ2-1	once	15	TRBD1	TRBV11-2	CASSFYRGQRDEQFF	TGTGCCAGCAGCTTCTACAGGGGGCAAAGGGATGAGCAGTTCTTC
TRBJ2-7	.	15	TRBD2	TRBV5-1	CASSWTSGSLYEQYF	TGCGCCAGCAGCTGGACTAGCGGGAGCCTCTACGAGCAGTACTTC
TRBJ2-2	.	15	.	TRBV7-7	CASSRDFVNTGELFF	TGTGCTAGCAGCCGGGACTTCGTTAACACCGGGGAGCTGTTTTTT
TRBJ1-2	.	14	.	TRBV2	CASSVLREDYGYTF	TGTGCCAGCAGTGTTCTCAGGGAGGACTATGGCTACACCTTC
TRBJ2-3	.	15	TRBD1	TRBV19	CASRAGTAGTDTQYF	TGTGCCAGTAGAGCCGGGACAGCCGGGACAGATACGCAGTATTTT
TRBJ2-3	.	14	.	TRBV11-2	CASSLVRGTDTQYF	TGTGCCAGCAGCTTAGTGCGGGGCACAGATACGCAGTATTTT
TRBJ2-3	.	15	TRBD2	TRBV6-5	CASSYSGGFTDTQYF	TGTGCCAGCAGTTACAGCGGGGGTTTCACAGATACGCAGTATTTT
TRBJ2-7	.	13	.	TRBV5-1	CASSLTGPYEQYF	TGCGCCAGCAGCTTAACAGGGCCCTACGAGCAGTACTTC
TRBJ2-6	.	17	.	TRBV19	CASSRGDRRSGANVLTF	TGTGCCAGTAGTCGAGGCGACAGACGCTCTGGGGCCAACGTCCTGACTTTC
TRBJ2-2	.	18	TRBD2	TRBV7-3	CASSARTSGRARAGELFF	TGTGCCAGCAGCGCCCGGACTAGCGGGAGGGCCCGAGCCGGGGAGCTGTTTTTT
TRBJ2-1	.	15	.	TRBV11-3	CASSFQGGGKNEQFF	TGTGCCAGCAGCTTCCAAGGGGGGGGAAAAAATGAGCAGTTCTTC
TRBJ1-4	.	11	.	TRBV15	CATRANEKLFF	TGTGCCACCCGGGCTAATGAAAAACTGTTTTTT
TRBJ2-7	once	15	TRBD2	TRBV10-2	CASSEGDYYTYEQYF	TGCGCCAGCAGTGAGGGGGACTATTATACCTACGAGCAGTACTTC
TRBJ2-1	.	15	.	TRBV27	CASSPTDYRMGEQFF	TGTGCCAGCAGTCCCACGGACTACCGAATGGGTGAGCAGTTCTTC
TRBJ2-1	.	17	.	TRBV9	CASSLWGAGGSYNEQFF	TGTGCCAGCAGCCTGTGGGGGGCTGGGGGCTCCTACAATGAGCAGTTCTTC
TRBJ2-2	.	14	.	TRBV6-1	CASSPTANTGELFF	TGTGCCAGCAGTCCAACCGCGAACACCGGGGAGCTGTTTTTT
TRBJ1-3	.	15	.	TRBV9	CARIFRVSTLNTIYF	TGTGCCAGGATATTCCGGGTTTCGACATTAAACACCATATATTTT
TRBJ2-3	.	13	.	TRBV4-1	CASSLPGTDTQYF	TGCGCCAGCAGCCTGCCGGGCACAGATACGCAGTATTTT